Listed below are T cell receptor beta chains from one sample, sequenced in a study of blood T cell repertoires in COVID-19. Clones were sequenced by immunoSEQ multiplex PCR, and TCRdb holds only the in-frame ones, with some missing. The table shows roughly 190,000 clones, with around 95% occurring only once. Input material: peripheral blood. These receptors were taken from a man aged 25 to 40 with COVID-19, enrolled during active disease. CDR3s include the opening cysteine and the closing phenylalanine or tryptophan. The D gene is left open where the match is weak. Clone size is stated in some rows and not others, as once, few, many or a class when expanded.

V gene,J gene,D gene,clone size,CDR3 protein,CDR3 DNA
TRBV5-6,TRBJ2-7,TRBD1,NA,CASSLGDRFFYEQYF,TGTGCCAGCAGCTTGGGGGACAGGTTCTTCTACGAGCAGTACTTC
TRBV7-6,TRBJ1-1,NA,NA,CASSSTGTEAFF,TGTGCCAGCAGCTCAACCGGGACTGAGGCTTTCTTT
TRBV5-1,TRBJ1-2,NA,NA,CASSFGRGGYTF,TGCGCCAGCAGCTTTGGTAGAGGGGGCTACACCTTC
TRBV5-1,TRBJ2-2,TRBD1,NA,CASSFNRGSNSGELFF,TGCGCCAGCAGCTTTAACAGGGGATCAAACTCCGGGGAGCTGTTTTTT
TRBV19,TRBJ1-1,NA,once,CASSIGQNTEAFF,TGTGCCAGTAGTATTGGACAGAACACTGAAGCTTTCTTT
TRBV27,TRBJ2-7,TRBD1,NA,CASSRSGQGNYEQYF,TGTGCCAGCAGTCGCTCAGGACAGGGCAACTACGAGCAGTACTTC
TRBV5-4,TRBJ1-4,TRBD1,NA,CASSPGQGGNEKLFF,TGTGCCAGCAGCCCAGGACAGGGTGGTAATGAAAAACTGTTTTTT
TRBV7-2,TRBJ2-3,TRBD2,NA,CASSLGVRRGDTTDTQYF,TGTGCCAGCAGCTTAGGAGTGAGGCGGGGGGACACCACAGATACGCAGTATTTT
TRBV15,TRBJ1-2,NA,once,CATSRDETNSFNYGYTF,TGTGCCACCAGCAGAGATGAGACCAACAGCTTCAACTATGGCTACACCTTC
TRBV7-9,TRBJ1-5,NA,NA,CASSLGDSNQPQHF,TGTGCCAGCAGCCTCGGGGATAGCAATCAGCCCCAGCATTTT
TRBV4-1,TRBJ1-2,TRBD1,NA,CASSPGQGPVGYGYTF,TGCGCCAGCAGCCCAGGACAGGGACCGGTAGGGTATGGCTACACCTTC
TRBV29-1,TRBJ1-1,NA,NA,CSVETPGSDEAFF,TGCAGCGTTGAAACCCCCGGGTCGGATGAAGCTTTCTTT
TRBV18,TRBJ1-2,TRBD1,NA,CASSLTGTGLNYGYTF,TGTGCCAGCTCACTGACCGGGACAGGCTTAAACTATGGCTACACCTTC
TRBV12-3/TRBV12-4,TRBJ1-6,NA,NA,CARPGGKVLLHF,TGTGCCAGGCCGGGAGGCAAGGTTCTCCTCCACTTT
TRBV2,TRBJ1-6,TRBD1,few,CASSDLGTGASSPLHF,TGTGCCAGCAGTGATTTAGGGACAGGGGCGTCTTCACCCCTCCACTTT
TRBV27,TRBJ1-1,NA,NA,CASSRNTEAFF,TGTGCCAGCAGTCGGAACACTGAAGCTTTCTTT
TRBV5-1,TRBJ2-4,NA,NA,CASSFGSGGVENIQYF,TGCGCCAGCAGTTTTGGGTCGGGCGGGGTCGAAAACATTCAGTACTTC
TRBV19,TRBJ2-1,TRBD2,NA,CASTAAGGDAYNEQFF,TGTGCCAGTACCGCCGCCGGGGGGGACGCCTACAATGAGCAGTTCTTC
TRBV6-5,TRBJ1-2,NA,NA,CASRPWETNYGYTF,TGTGCCAGCAGGCCCTGGGAGACTAACTATGGCTACACCTTC
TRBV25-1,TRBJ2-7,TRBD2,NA,CASSRGLAGEPYEQYF,TGTGCCAGCAGTAGGGGACTAGCGGGGGAACCCTACGAGCAGTACTTC
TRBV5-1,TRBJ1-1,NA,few,CASSHEQVGNTEAFF,TGCGCCAGCAGCCACGAACAGGTTGGAAACACTGAAGCTTTCTTT
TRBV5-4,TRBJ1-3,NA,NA,CASRSCDTIYF,TGTGCCAGCCGGTCTTGCGACACCATATATTTT
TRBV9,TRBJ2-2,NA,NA,CASSPRGGSGELFF,TGTGCCAGCAGCCCTAGGGGGGGGTCCGGGGAGCTGTTTTTT
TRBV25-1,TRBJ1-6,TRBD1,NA,CASSDGQGGDNSPLHF,TGTGCCAGCAGTGACGGACAGGGTGGCGATAATTCACCCCTCCACTTT
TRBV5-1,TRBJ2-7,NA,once,CASSLDFYEQYF,TGCGCCAGCAGCTTGGACTTCTACGAGCAGTACTTC
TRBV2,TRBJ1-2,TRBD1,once,CASTRQGQYGSGYTF,TGTGCCAGCACCCGACAGGGTCAGTACGGGAGTGGCTACACCTTC
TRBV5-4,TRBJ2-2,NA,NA,CASSVPTGGTNTGELFF,TGTGCCAGCAGCGTCCCGACAGGCGGTACGAACACCGGGGAGCTGTTTTTT
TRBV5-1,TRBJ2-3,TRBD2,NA,CASSLEAGGTTDTQYF,TGCGCCAGCAGCTTGGAAGCGGGGGGGACCACAGATACGCAGTATTTT
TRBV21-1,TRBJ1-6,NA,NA,CASSKAPGLEVIGNSPLHF,TGTGCCAGCAGCAAAGCTCCAGGGTTGGAAGTAATAGGTAATTCACCCCTCCACTTT
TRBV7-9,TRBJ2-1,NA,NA,CASRAGYNEQFF,TGTGCCAGCAGGGCCGGGTACAATGAGCAGTTCTTC
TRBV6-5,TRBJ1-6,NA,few,CASKQDYNSPLHF,TGTGCCAGCAAACAGGACTATAATTCACCCCTCCACTTT
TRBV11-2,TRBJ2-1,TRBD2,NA,CASSSGLAGSSYNEQFF,TGTGCCAGCAGCTCCGGCTTAGCGGGAAGCTCCTACAATGAGCAGTTCTTC
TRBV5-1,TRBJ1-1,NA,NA,CASSLVGERAEAFF,TGCGCCAGCAGCTTGGTCGGGGAACGGGCTGAAGCTTTCTTT
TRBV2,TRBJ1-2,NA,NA,CASAQNNYGYTF,TGTGCCAGCGCGCAAAATAACTATGGCTACACCTTC
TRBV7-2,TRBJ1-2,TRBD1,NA,CASSLGGDRVDGYTF,TGTGCCAGCAGCTTAGGCGGGGACAGGGTCGATGGCTACACCTTC
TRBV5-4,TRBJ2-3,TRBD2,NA,CASRPGSSGGTSTDTQYF,TGTGCCAGCAGACCTGGGAGTAGCGGGGGGACAAGCACAGATACGCAGTATTTT
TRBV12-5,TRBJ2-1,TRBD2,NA,CASGLASGGSSYNEQFF,TGTGCTAGTGGTTTGGCTAGCGGGGGGAGCTCCTACAATGAGCAGTTCTTC
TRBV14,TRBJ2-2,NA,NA,CASSQQNTGELFF,TGTGCCAGCAGCCAACAGAACACCGGGGAGCTGTTTTTT
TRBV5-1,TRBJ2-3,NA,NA,CASSPTEPTDTQYF,TGCGCCAGCAGCCCGACAGAACCCACAGATACGCAGTATTTT
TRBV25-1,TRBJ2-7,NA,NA,CASSESYEQYF,TGTGCCAGCAGTGAATCTTACGAGCAGTACTTC